One and the same sample provided the 28 T cell receptor beta chains below, sequenced in a study of cytotoxic CD8 clonotypes in ibrutinib-treated CLL. Data came from immunoSEQ multiplex PCR; TCRdb stores just in-frame clones and leaves some out. The repertoire holds 40,000 or so clones, with roughly two thirds as singletons. The sequences come from PBMCs, collected at disease progression, from a patient treated with ibrutinib. The source is a human donor with chronic lymphocytic leukemia.

CDR3 amino acids: CASSEFSEKLFF. In DNA, the CDR3 is TGTGCCAGCAGTGAGTTTTCGGAAAAACTGTTTTTT. This chain links TRBV28 with TRBJ1-4; D not resolved. The CDR3 extends over 12 amino acids. V was shortened by 5 bases and J by 8 bases, with 9 bases between the two germline ends. CDR1 is MDHEN, CDR2 SYDVKM, per germline.

The chain combines TRBV5-1 with TRBJ2-3, with 10 bases lining up with TRBD2. The germline gives CDR1 SGHRS, CDR2 YFSETQ. CDR3 length: 15 residues. J was trimmed by 6 bases and V by 3 bases; bases with no gene match: 7. This CDR3 reads CASSSGASGSDTQYF. In nucleotides, the CDR3 is TGCGCCAGCAGCTCGGGGGCTAGCGGGAGCGATACGCAGTATTTT. Based on the CDR3 plus reference TRBV5-1 and TRBJ2-3, the full variable domain is KAGVTQTPRYLIKTRGQQVTLSCSPISGHRSVSWYQQTPGQGLQFLFEYFSETQRNKGNFPGRFSGRQFSNSRSEMNVSTLELGDSALYLCASSSGASGSDTQYFGPGTRLTVL.

The chain is built from TRBV11-2 and TRBJ2-5; D uncertain. CDR1 is SGHAT, CDR2 FQNNGV, per germline. The CDR3 has 11 amino acids. V lost 4 bases to trimming and J lost 5 bases, with 5 bases between them. The DNA for the CDR3 is TGTGCCAGCAGCTCCCAGGAGACCCAGTACTTC. Amino acids: CASSSQETQYF.

CDR3 DNA sequence: TGTGCCAGTAGTATCCTCGACAGGCCCTACAATCAGCCCCAGCATTTT. This encodes CASSILDRPYNQPQHF. This sequence joins TRBV19 and TRBJ1-5, with D possibly matching TRBD1 (6 bases). Trimming removed 3 bases from V and 3 bases from J, with 15 bases in between. CDR1 is LNHDA, CDR2 SQIVND, per germline (reference sequence). This CDR3 region has 16 residues.

In this sample, this clone turned up a few times. This chain links TRBV5-1 with TRBJ2-7; no definite D call. The V and J ends lost 0 bases and 0 bases respectively, with 7 bases between them. The CDR3 contains 14 residues. Germline CDR1 is SGHRS and CDR2 is YFSETQ. CDR3 sequence: CASSLEANSYEQYF. The CDR3 region has the DNA TGCGCCAGCAGCTTGGAGGCGAACTCCTACGAGCAGTACTTC.

The chain uses TRBV4-1 and TRBJ2-1, with D perhaps TRBD2 (7 bases). Germline V gene data show CDR1 as MGHRA and CDR2 as YSYEKL. The CDR3 sequence is 13 residues long. Deletions cut 4 bases from V and 8 bases from J, with 12 bases between. CDR3 protein: CASSRGGVYEQFF. CDR3 coding DNA: TGCGCCAGCAGCCGAGGGGGGGTCTATGAGCAGTTCTTC.

The CDR3 is CASSQDKASYEQYF. The CDR3 coding sequence is TGCGCCAGCAGCCAGGACAAAGCCTCCTACGAGCAGTACTTC. This chain connects TRBV4-1 to TRBJ2-7; the D gene is possibly TRBD1 (5 bases). The V end was cut by 3 bases, the J end by 0 bases, with 9 bases between. This CDR3 has 14 amino acids. The germline V gene has CDR1 MGHRA and CDR2 YSYEKL.

The J gene is TRBJ1-1, the V gene TRBV7-9; no firm D call. Germline CDR1 SEHNR, CDR2 FQNEAQ (reference sequence). The CDR3 contains 12 residues. V was clipped by 8 bases and J by 0 bases, with 7 bases between them. The CDR3 region is CASGRMNTEAFF. CDR3 nucleotides: TGTGCCAGCGGAAGAATGAACACTGAAGCTTTCTTT. The full variable domain, with the rest looked up from reference TRBV7-9 and TRBJ1-1, is DTGVSQNPRHKITKRGQNVTFRCDPISEHNRLYWYRQTLGQGPEFLTYFQNEAQLEKSRLLSDRFSAERPKGSFSTLEIQRTEQGDSAMYLCASGRMNTEAFFGQGTRLTVV.

The rearrangement uses TRBV27 and TRBJ2-7; D may match TRBD1 or TRBD2 (5 bases each). The CDR3 loop spans 17 amino acids. The V end lost 4 bases, the J end lost 2 bases, and 21 bases lay between the germline ends. Germline V gene sequence: CDR1 MNHEY, CDR2 SMNVEV (reference sequence). The CDR3, as DNA: TGTGCCAGCAGTTCACGAGGGGAGCCGGGCGGCGCCTACGAGCAGTACTTC. Encoded protein: CASSSRGEPGGAYEQYF.

J is TRBJ1-2 and V is TRBV4-2, with D perhaps TRBD1 (6 bases). V lost 5 bases and J lost 4, with 17 bases in between. Germline values: CDR1 LGHNA, CDR2 YNFKEQ. CDR3 size: 15 residues. The CDR3, as DNA: TGTGCCAGCAGCGAGACCCCACAGGGTACCTATGGCTACACCTTC. This sequence encodes CASSETPQGTYGYTF.

The rearrangement uses TRBV9 and TRBJ2-5; the match to TRBD1 covers 7 bases. The CDR3 loop spans 16 amino acids. Germline CDR1 and CDR2: SGDLS and YYNGEE. Losses at the gene ends were 4 bases for V and 4 bases for J; bases not matched to a gene: 13. Here the CDR3 reads CASSKAVRGPTETQYF. The CDR3 bases are TGTGCCAGCAGCAAGGCGGTGAGGGGGCCTACAGAGACCCAGTACTTC. Full variable domain (remainder filled in from reference TRBV9 and TRBJ2-5): DSGVTQTPKHLITATGQRVTLRCSPRSGDLSVYWYQQSLDQGLQFLIQYYNGEERAKGNILERFSAQQFPDLHSELNLSSLELGDSALYFCASSKAVRGPTETQYFGPGTRLLVL.

This clone was picked up a small number of times. The V and J genes are TRBV11-2 and TRBJ2-1; no definite D call. The germline V and J ends were trimmed by 4 bases and 8 bases, with 12 bases remaining between them. Germline V CDR1 and CDR2: SGHAT, FQNNGV. The CDR3 extends over 13 amino acids. DNA of the CDR3: TGTGCCAGCAGCTCCTCTAGTTTCCATGAGCAGTTCTTC. Translation gives CASSSSSFHEQFF. Based on the CDR3 plus reference TRBV11-2 and TRBJ2-1, the full variable domain is EAGVAQSPRYKIIEKRQSVAFWCNPISGHATLYWYQQILGQGPKLLIQFQNNGVVDDSQLPKDRFSAERLKGVDSTLKIQPAKLEDSAVYLCASSSSSFHEQFFGPGTRLTVL.

The chain links TRBV11-3 to TRBJ1-1; D gene uncertain. Germline CDR1 is SGHNT and CDR2 is YENEEA. The CDR3 is made up of 11 amino acids. Trimming left V 4 bases short and J 2 bases short, with 2 bases between. The CDR3 protein is CASSSNTEAFF. CDR3 in DNA: TGTGCCAGCAGCTCCAACACTGAAGCTTTCTTT.

The V call is TRBV18, the J call TRBJ2-1; D is ambiguous. The CDR3 extends over 13 amino acids. V was shortened by 6 bases and J by 2 bases, with 8 bases between the two germline ends. Looked up from germline, CDR1 is KGHSH and CDR2 is LQKENI. The chain's CDR3 is CASSLATYNEQFF. The DNA of the CDR3 is TGTGCCAGCTCCTTAGCCACCTACAATGAGCAGTTCTTC.

The rearrangement links TRBV6-1 to TRBJ1-3; no clear D. This CDR3 spans 17 amino acids. V dropped 3 bases and J dropped 0 bases, with 15 bases sitting between them. The germline CDR1 and CDR2 sequences are MNHNS and SASEGT. The DNA of the CDR3 is TGTGCCAGCAGTGAGGTGGTACAACTCCCCTCTGGAAACACCATATATTTT. Protein sequence: CASSEVVQLPSGNTIYF.

The chain recombines TRBV28 with TRBJ1-2; a possible D gene is TRBD1 (6 bases). Germline-derived CDR1 and CDR2 are MDHEN and SYDVKM. The V end lost 7 bases, the J end lost 0 bases, and 12 bases lay between the germline ends. This CDR3 spans 14 amino acids. The DNA for the CDR3 is TGTGCCAGCATACCTCCAGGGGCTAACTATGGCTACACCTTC. This sequence encodes CASIPPGANYGYTF.

The J gene is TRBJ1-2, the V gene TRBV6-6, with D possibly TRBD1 on 6 matching bases. The CDR3 contains 15 residues. V was cut by 6 bases and J by 4 bases, with 18 bases left in between. Germline V gives CDR1 MNHNY, CDR2 SVGAGI (reference sequence). The CDR3 coding sequence is TGTGCCAGCAGCTCGCCGACGACAGGTGGCTATGGCTACACCTTC. Translated: CASSSPTTGGYGYTF.

This clone has just a few counts. The chain recombines TRBV6-1 with TRBJ1-2; D unresolved. Trimming removed 3 bases from V and 4 bases from J, with 12 bases in between. CDR1 is MNHNS and CDR2 is SASEGT in the germline V gene. The CDR3 loop spans 14 amino acids. This CDR3 reads CASSDVHGPYGYTF. Here the CDR3 DNA reads TGTGCCAGCAGTGACGTCCACGGGCCCTATGGCTACACCTTC.

The chain carries TRBV7-9 and TRBJ2-7; D unresolved. The CDR3 sequence is 13 residues long. Trimming shortened V by 1 base and J by 4 bases, and 8 bases separated the two germline ends. Germline values: CDR1 SEHNR, CDR2 FQNEAQ (reference sequence). The CDR3 spells CASSLVPRYEQYF. The CDR3 DNA follows: TGTGCCAGCAGCTTAGTTCCGCGGTACGAGCAGTACTTC.

This chain joins TRBV4-1 and TRBJ2-1; 11 bases are shared with TRBD2. The CDR3 consists of 15 residues. Per germline, CDR1 MGHRA and CDR2 YSYEKL. The ends lost 1 base at V and 6 bases at J; junction bases unmatched: 2. The CDR3, as DNA: TGCGCCAGCAGCCAAGCTAGCGGGGGGAGCAATGAGCAGTTCTTC. It specifies CASSQASGGSNEQFF.

This chain joins TRBV2 and TRBJ1-2, with no clear D. The CDR3 covers 23 residues. Germline V lookup: CDR1 SNHLY, CDR2 FYNNEI. V shed 5 bases and J shed 0 bases, with 37 bases lying between them. In DNA form, the CDR3 reads TGTGCCAGCAGTACCCCCAACTGGCTGGATGTTGTGGTTGGGGAAACTTCTAACTATGGCTACACCTTC. Encoded protein: CASSTPNWLDVVVGETSNYGYTF.

The chain employs TRBV5-6 and TRBJ2-7, with 10 bases aligning to TRBD1. CDR3 length: 15 residues. The V and J ends lost 4 bases and 4 bases, in that order; junction bases with no gene match: 8. The germline gives CDR1 SGHDT, CDR2 YYEEEE. The CDR3 sequence is CASSLLTGGLYEQYF. Here the CDR3 DNA reads TGTGCCAGCAGCCTGCTGACAGGGGGCTTGTACGAGCAGTACTTC.

This rearrangement joins TRBV6-5 to TRBJ2-6; D remains unclear. From germline, CDR1 is MNHEY and CDR2 SVGAGI. This CDR3 contains 14 residues. V lost 0 bases to trimming and J lost 9 bases, with 9 bases between them. CDR3 sequence: CASSYSGRFNVLTF. Here the CDR3 DNA reads TGTGCCAGCAGTTACTCAGGCAGGTTCAACGTCCTGACTTTC.

The sample holds one count of this clone. The chain couples TRBV6-4 to TRBJ1-1, with 9 bases that match TRBD1. The CDR3 sequence is 14 residues long. The germline V gene has CDR1 MRHNA and CDR2 SNTAGT. Losses at the gene ends were 6 bases for V and 3 bases for J; bases not matched to a gene: 5. CDR3 nucleotide sequence: TGTGCCAGCAGCCAACAGGGGGCGGACACTGAAGCTTTCTTT. Translating it yields CASSQQGADTEAFF.

V gene TRBV14 combines with J gene TRBJ2-6; D not resolved. Between the trimmed V and J ends, which lost 2 bases and 0 bases, there was a span of 5 bases. Germline-derived CDR1 and CDR2 are SGHDN and FVKESK. CDR3 length equals 15 residues. The CDR3 sequence: CASSQFVSGANVLTF. CDR3 sequence (DNA): TGTGCCAGCAGCCAATTCGTCTCTGGGGCCAACGTCCTGACTTTC.

The V gene is TRBV27, the J gene TRBJ2-1; 8 bases align to TRBD1. From germline, CDR1 is MNHEY and CDR2 SMNVEV (reference sequence). This CDR3 comprises 16 residues. V was clipped by 4 bases and J by 6 bases; unmatched bases: 11. The CDR3 DNA is TGTGCCAGCAGTTCGGCCGGGGACAGGTGGAGCAATGAGCAGTTCTTC. As protein: CASSSAGDRWSNEQFF.

This chain connects TRBV5-1 to TRBJ1-1; D gene unclear. Germline lookup yields CDR1 SGHRS and CDR2 YFSETQ. V was clipped by 4 bases and J by 6 bases, with 16 bases between them. The CDR3 is 14 amino acids. CDR3 DNA sequence: TGCGCCAGCAGCCCGATGAGGGTTGAGTCTGAAGCTTTCTTT. It specifies CASSPMRVESEAFF. The whole variable domain, filled in from reference TRBV5-1 and TRBJ1-1, reads KAGVTQTPRYLIKTRGQQVTLSCSPISGHRSVSWYQQTPGQGLQFLFEYFSETQRNKGNFPGRFSGRQFSNSRSEMNVSTLELGDSALYLCASSPMRVESEAFFGQGTRLTVV.

This chain links TRBV6-6 with TRBJ2-1; 11 nucleotides align to TRBD2. Trimming cost V 5 bases and J 8 bases; bases outside gene matches: 8. Germline V CDR1 and CDR2: MNHNY, SVGAGI (reference sequence). The CDR3 is 15 residues long. CDR3 residues: CASSTHTSGSDEQFF. CDR3 nucleotide sequence: TGTGCCAGCAGTACACATACTAGCGGGAGCGATGAGCAGTTCTTC.